One TCR beta chain is described in this entry. Its antigen is still unknown. There are no base qualities to consult, and no much larger clone falls within one base. These data are taken from a study of cytomegalovirus exposure and HLA in healthy donors (dated by TCRdb to about 2017). Broadly, across the study: An earlier analysis of roughly 630 of the donors reported roughly 270 Gb of sequence data and 120 million or so unique TCR beta sequences from some 180 million T cells. An early release covering just under 650 HLA-typed donors comprised roughly 300 gigabases of sequencing data and 65 million to 100 million unique TCR sequences. Of the 300 to 400 genotyped donors, 65% to 90% fell in the genetic ancestry cluster associated with self-reported Caucasian donors. The study aimed to test whether signatures of past pathogen exposure could be identified by cataloging public T cell receptors. The T cell repertoires of several hundred subjects were profiled by immunosequencing and related to cytomegalovirus serostatus. A separate validation cohort of 90 to 150 different subjects was used in addition to the roughly 620-subject first cohort. To predict cytomegalovirus infection status, the study combined high-throughput TCR immunosequencing, statistical association of individual TCRs with disease status, and machine learning. In a later analysis, previously published TCR beta repertoires from about 640 donors were re-analyzed and high-resolution HLA genotyping was added so that TCR occurrence patterns could be studied. The later analysis used no new phenotypic data to find candidate immune exposures, relying instead on TCR beta sequences and their occurrence across donors. An earlier analysis of nearly 600 of the donors applied high-throughput TCR beta sequencing to assess whether each TCR beta V gene segment acted as functional or pseudogenic. Donor age, sex, ethnicity and CMV serostatus were compiled alongside the repertoire data. Genome-wide SNP genotypes for about 55% of the roughly 670 donors were used in a later genetic analysis, which treated that subset as a discovery cohort. Every repertoire in the discovery cohort had been generated on one and the same sequencing platform. Class I and class II HLA loci were covered by the typing at four-digit resolution. The number of typed donors differed by locus: roughly 620-640 for A, B, C, DRB1 and DQB1; 500 to 550 for DQA1; over 600 for DPA1; and 400 to 480 for DPB1. About five DR-DQ haplotypes were treated as single units for association and clustering because of strong linkage in the cohort. Among around 400 genotyped donors of the cohort, an average of around 250,000 unique TCR beta nucleotide sequences was sequenced per donor, of which about 19% were non-productive. Summary of the overall study and its limitations: When HLA alleles, especially DR and DQ, strongly co-occurred, TCR associations were difficult to assign to individual alleles. Across donors, most TCR sequences were observed very rarely, whereas some public TCRs were present in many individuals. Roughly uniform sequencing depth across donors was assumed in presence/absence analyses, although this assumption may not hold. At a false discovery rate of 0.05, a later analysis linked 16,951 TCR beta sequences to specific HLA alleles. The authors suggested that the approach could potentially be generalized to other disease states and immunological phenotypes. According to a later analysis, parvovirus B19, influenza, CMV and Epstein-Barr virus appeared linked to several top co-occurrence clusters. Correlated functional status among segregating V segments might be attributable to linkage disequilibrium, but an unknown experimental factor could not be ruled out. In a later genetic analysis, fewer N-insertions in productive TCRs were reported among donors in an Asian-associated ancestry cluster than the approximately 670-donor mean. Immune exposure information for the cohort was limited to CMV serostatus. A few of the identified cytomegalovirus-associated TCR beta chains were confirmed in vitro to be specific for cytomegalovirus antigens. A further reported finding was that TCR beta sequences accurately predicted the HLA-A and HLA-B alleles for most subjects in the first cohort. Most CMV-associated TCR beta chains appeared to be HLA-restricted in a later analysis, and the HLA associations seemed to be driven largely by CMV exposure. An earlier analysis of roughly 570 of the donors showed that most TCR beta V segments appeared in productive rearrangements either about 90% or about 30% of the time, which broadly matched IMGT annotations. The cohort was sequenced for TCR beta chains only, and without alpha or paired-chain data the features that could be detected were limited. According to a later analysis, TCR association rates differed among HLA loci, with DRB1 alleles showing the most associated TCRs and HLA-C alleles showing the fewest. The study gave a list of 150 to 200 TCR beta chains associated with cytomegalovirus. In a later genetic analysis, a missense DCLRE1C variant was associated with V-gene and J-gene trimming of TCR beta chains, and the association was replicated in an independent cohort. HLA typing was unavailable for some donors at each locus, so association tests used only the typed subset. The classifier was reported to diagnose cytomegalovirus status with high specificity and sensitivity in both the original cohort and the validation cohort. Approximately 16 rarely observed V segments, including chromosome 9 orphons, were excluded from the earlier analysis of about 500 of the donors because counts were too low. A later analysis found that HLA-associated TCR beta chains were more clonally expanded and had lower generation probabilities than equally common non-associated chains. A cluster of highly shared sequence variants was judged likely to represent a technical artifact of the sequencing pipeline. Some IMGT-functional V segments, including TRBV6-2 and TRBV6-3, could not be distinguished by the 87-base-pair reads and were therefore excluded.

The library relied on the immunoSEQ multiplex PCR assay. The multiplex PCR relied on a mix of 60 forward primers for TCR Vbeta segments and 13 reverse primers for TCR Jbeta segments. The CDR3 region of rearranged TCR beta genes was amplified from genomic DNA by a multiplex PCR assay. On the Illumina HiSeq System, the amplified TCR beta libraries were sequenced as 87-base-pair reads. The published analysis was carried out like this. A later analysis counted approximately 84 million unique TCR beta chains across the 666 repertoires, and some 11 million of these chains were shared by at least two donors. Raw reads were error-corrected and collapsed into unique sequences by a nearest-neighbor algorithm in which closely related sequences were merged to remove PCR and sequencing errors. V, D and J gene segments were assigned by aligning CDR3 sequences to IMGT reference sequences. For a sequence to be retained, at least a six-nucleotide match to both a V gene segment and a J gene segment was required. Rearrangements were called productive when the CDR3 lacked stop codons and stayed in frame with V and J; all others were non-productive. Following IMGT convention, CDR3 was defined as the stretch from the second conserved V-encoded cysteine up to the conserved J-encoded phenylalanine. The earlier analysis of about 590 of the donors excluded sequences that lacked an unambiguous match to a single V gene segment. An earlier analysis of 587 of the donors called V segments functional above 56.7% productive rearrangements and segregating when the between-donor standard deviation exceeded 5%. A statistical classification framework was developed to diagnose cytomegalovirus status using the catalog of TCR beta chain sequences. In a later analysis, TCR nucleotide sequences were compared against IMGT/GENE-DB human TR gene sequences so that V and J genes could be assigned. Using the TCRdist pipeline, a later analysis assigned CDR3 sequences along with most-parsimonious VDJ recombination scenarios. In a later analysis, each TCR beta chain was defined by its CDR3 amino acid sequence together with its V-gene family, and reads lacking a unique V-gene family were excluded. As a way to deal with suspected cross-contamination and a sequencing artifact, a later analysis dropped roughly 600 nucleotide sequences that were highly shared and had low generation probability. For each public chain, a later analysis derived a clonal expansion index from normalized ranks of inferred template counts within each repertoire. A later analysis computed generation probabilities with a VDJ recombination model fitted to out-of-frame rearrangements, and checked the results against IGoR. In a later analysis, hypergeometric tests were used to score TCR-TCR, TCR-HLA and TCR-CMV co-occurrence, with a repertoire-size bias correction applied to TCR pairs. In a later analysis, false discovery rates were estimated by permuting HLA or CMV assignments 20 times. A later analysis grouped co-occurring TCRs with DBSCAN, adding TCRdist sequence similarity when clustering within HLA-allele-positive subsets. For co-occurrence clustering, repertoires with fewer than 30,000 or more than 120,000 public chains were excluded, along with five repertoires with anomalous nucleotide sharing. This immuneACCESS table, as held by TCRdb, lists in-frame sequences with V and J called but not all clones. Of the missing ones, under half trace to an unresolved V gene in checked studies; the others have no known cause. The V and J calls and clone size were taken over from that table, and D and trimming were inferred from the DNA. The sample data list 140,000 to 150,000 clones, and about two thirds of these were observed just once. The ten largest account for approximately 2.1% of the sample.

The cohort consisted of approximately 670 healthy bone marrow donors. At the time of sampling, all cohort members were nominally healthy, though unrecorded immune exposures were likely present. The donor was CMV seronegative and belonged to the group of 380 or so seronegative cohort members. A peripheral blood sample was provided by each donor, and peripheral blood mononuclear cells were used for TCR beta sequencing. Genomic DNA extraction from the blood cell samples was performed with the Qiagen DNeasy Blood Extraction Kit. Taken from cysteine to phenylalanine, the CDR3 has 16 residues. The DNA shown is the 48-base CDR3, in frame from base 1. Germline trimming amounts to 4 bases on V and 4 bases on J, with 7 as the count of junction bases outside the gene matches. Looking up the germline V gene yields CDR1 SGHAT and CDR2 FQNNGV.

The TCR sequence derives from a man in his forties in good health and CMV-seronegative. The chain is assembled from TRBV11-2 and TRBJ2-7; 13 central nucleotides agree with TRBD2. Specimen: PBMCs. The nucleotides are TGTGCCAGCAGCTGGGGGACTAGCGGGAATATATACGAGCAGTACTTC. Translation gives CASSWGTSGNIYEQYF.